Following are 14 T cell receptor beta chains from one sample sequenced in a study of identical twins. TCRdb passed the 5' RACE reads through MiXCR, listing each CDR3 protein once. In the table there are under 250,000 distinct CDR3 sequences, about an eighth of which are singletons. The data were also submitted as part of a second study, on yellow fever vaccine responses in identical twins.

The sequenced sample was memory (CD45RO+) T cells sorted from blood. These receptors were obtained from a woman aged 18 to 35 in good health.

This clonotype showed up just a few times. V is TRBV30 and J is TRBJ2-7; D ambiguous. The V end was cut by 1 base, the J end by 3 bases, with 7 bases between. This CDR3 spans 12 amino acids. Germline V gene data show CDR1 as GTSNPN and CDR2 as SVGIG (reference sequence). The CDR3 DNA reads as TGTGCCTGGAGTGCCGAGAGCTACGAGCAGTACTTC. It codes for CAWSAESYEQYF.

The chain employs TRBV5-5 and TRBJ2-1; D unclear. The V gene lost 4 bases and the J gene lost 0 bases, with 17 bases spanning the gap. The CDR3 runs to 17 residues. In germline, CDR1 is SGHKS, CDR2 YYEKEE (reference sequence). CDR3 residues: CASSDPGQPSSYNEQFF. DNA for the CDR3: TGTGCCAGCAGCGATCCAGGCCAGCCGAGCTCCTACAATGAGCAGTTCTTC.

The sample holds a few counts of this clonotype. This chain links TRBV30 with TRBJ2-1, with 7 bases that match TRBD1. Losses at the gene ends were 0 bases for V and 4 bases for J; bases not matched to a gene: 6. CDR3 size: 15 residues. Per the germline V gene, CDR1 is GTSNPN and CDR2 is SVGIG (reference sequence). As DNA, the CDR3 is TGTGCCTGGAGTGTACGAACAGGGGCGTACAATGAGCAGTTCTTC. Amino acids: CAWSVRTGAYNEQFF. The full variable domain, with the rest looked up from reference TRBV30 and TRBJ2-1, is SQTIHQWPATLVQPVGSPLSLECTVEGTSNPNLYWYRQAAGRGLQLLFYSVGIGQISSEVPQNLSASRPQDRQFILSSKKLLLSDSGFYLCAWSVRTGAYNEQFFGPGTRLTVL.

The CDR3 loop is CSAEPSSSGGIHNEQFF. DNA of the CDR3: TGCAGTGCTGAGCCATCTTCTAGCGGGGGGATTCACAATGAGCAGTTCTTC. The chain couples TRBV20-1 to TRBJ2-1; 11 nucleotides line up with TRBD2. This CDR3 has 17 amino acids. CDR1 is DFQATT, CDR2 SNEGSKA, per germline (reference sequence). J was trimmed by 5 bases and V by 5 bases; bases with no gene match: 14.

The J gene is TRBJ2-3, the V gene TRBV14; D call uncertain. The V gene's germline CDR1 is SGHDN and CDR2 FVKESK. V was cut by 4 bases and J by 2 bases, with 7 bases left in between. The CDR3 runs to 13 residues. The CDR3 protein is CASSLRLTDTQYF. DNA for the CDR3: TGTGCCAGCAGCCTAAGGCTCACAGATACGCAGTATTTT.

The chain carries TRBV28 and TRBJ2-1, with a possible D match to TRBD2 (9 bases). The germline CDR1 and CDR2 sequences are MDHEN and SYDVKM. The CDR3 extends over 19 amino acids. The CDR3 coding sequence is TGTGTCTTCAGTGGACAGGGACTAGCAGTAGCAACTTCCTACAATGAGCAGTTCTTC. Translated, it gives CVFSGQGLAVATSYNEQFF.

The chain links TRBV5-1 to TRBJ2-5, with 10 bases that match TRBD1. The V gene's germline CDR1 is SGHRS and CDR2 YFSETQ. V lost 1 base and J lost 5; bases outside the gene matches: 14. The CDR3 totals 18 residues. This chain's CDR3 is CASSLTGTGALTGETQYF. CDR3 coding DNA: TGCGCCAGCAGCTTGACCGGGACAGGGGCTTTAACGGGGGAGACCCAGTACTTC.

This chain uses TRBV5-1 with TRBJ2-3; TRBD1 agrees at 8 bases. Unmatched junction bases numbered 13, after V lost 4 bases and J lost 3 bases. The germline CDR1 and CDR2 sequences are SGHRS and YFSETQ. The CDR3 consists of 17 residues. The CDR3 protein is CASSSRRTGKVTDTQYF. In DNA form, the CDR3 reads TGCGCCAGCAGCAGTCGGCGGACAGGGAAGGTAACAGATACGCAGTATTTT.

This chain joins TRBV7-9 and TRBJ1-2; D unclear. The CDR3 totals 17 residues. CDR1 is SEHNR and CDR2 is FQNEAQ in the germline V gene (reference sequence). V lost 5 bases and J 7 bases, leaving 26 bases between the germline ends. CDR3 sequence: CASSENSRFSSSGGYTF. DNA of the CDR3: TGTGCCAGCAGCGAAAATTCGAGGTTTTCTTCCTCGGGTGGCTACACCTTC. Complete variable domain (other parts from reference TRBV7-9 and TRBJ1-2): DTGVSQNPRHKITKRGQNVTFRCDPISEHNRLYWYRQTLGQGPEFLTYFQNEAQLEKSRLLSDRFSAERPKGSFSTLEIQRTEQGDSAMYLCASSENSRFSSSGGYTFGSGTRLTVV.

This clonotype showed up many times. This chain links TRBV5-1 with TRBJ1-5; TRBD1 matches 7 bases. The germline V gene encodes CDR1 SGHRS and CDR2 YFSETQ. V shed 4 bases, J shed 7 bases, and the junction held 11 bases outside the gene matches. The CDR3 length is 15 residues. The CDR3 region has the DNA TGCGCCAGCAGCCCAGGAACGACAGGGCTACAGCCCCAGCATTTT. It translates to CASSPGTTGLQPQHF.

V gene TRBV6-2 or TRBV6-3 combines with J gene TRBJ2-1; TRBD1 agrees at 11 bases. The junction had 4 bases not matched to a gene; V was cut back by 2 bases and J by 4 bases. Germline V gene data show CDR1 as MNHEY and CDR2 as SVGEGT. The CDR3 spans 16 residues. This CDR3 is CASSYRDRGVYNEQFF. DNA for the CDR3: TGTGCCAGCAGTTACCGGGACAGGGGGGTGTACAATGAGCAGTTCTTC.

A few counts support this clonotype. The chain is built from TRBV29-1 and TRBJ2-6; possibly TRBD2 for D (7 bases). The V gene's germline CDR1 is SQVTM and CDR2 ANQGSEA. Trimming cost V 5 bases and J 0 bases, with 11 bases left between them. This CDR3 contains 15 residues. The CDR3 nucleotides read TGCAGCGTTCTAGGGGGGGCCTCTGGGGCCAACGTCCTGACTTTC. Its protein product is CSVLGGASGANVLTF.

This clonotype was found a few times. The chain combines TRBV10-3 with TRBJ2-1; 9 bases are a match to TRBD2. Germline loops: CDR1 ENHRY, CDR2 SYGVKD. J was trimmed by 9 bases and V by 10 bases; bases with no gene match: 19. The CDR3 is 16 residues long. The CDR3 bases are TGTGCCAAGAGTGAGCGGGGGGCTTTTAATTTTGGTGAGCAGTTCTTC. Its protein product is CAKSERGAFNFGEQFF.

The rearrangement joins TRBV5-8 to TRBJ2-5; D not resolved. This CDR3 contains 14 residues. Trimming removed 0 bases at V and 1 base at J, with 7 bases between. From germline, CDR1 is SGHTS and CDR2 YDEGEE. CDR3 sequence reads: CASSLEAAQETQYF. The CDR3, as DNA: TGTGCCAGCAGCTTGGAGGCTGCCCAAGAGACCCAGTACTTC.